The present entry profiles one T cell receptor (beta chain) with its context. What it binds is not known. The sample originates from a study of CD8+ T cells in alopecia areata. Study-level points and caveats: The study found TCR sharing across patients less clear than in mice, possibly for HLA reasons.

After isolation, RNA underwent reverse transcription to generate cDNA as the sequencing template. TCRdb's copy holds only in-frame clones and misses some; the assay was immunoSEQ multiplex PCR. The sample has 150,000 or so clones; more than 45% are singletons. The CDR3 is made up of 13 amino acids. Trimming removed 1 base at V and 10 bases at J, with 13 bases between. Germline assignment: CDR1 SNHLY and CDR2 FYNNEI. The J gene is TRBJ1-1, the V gene TRBV2, with D hard to call. Sequencing input: CD4+ T cells sorted from blood. The clonotype was recovered from a human donor with alopecia areata. The CDR3 bases are TGTGCCAGCAGTGAAGTCCTTCTAGTAAGAGCTTTCTTT. It specifies CASSEVLLVRAFF.